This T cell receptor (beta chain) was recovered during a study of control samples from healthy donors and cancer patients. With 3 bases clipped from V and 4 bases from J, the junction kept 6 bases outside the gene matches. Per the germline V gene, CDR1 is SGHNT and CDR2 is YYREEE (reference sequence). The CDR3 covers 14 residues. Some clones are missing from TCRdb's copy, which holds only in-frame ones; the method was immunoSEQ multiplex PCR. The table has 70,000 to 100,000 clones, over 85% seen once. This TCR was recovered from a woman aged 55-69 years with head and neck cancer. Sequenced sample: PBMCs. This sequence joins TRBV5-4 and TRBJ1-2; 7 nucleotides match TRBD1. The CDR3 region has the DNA TGTGCCAGCAGCTCCAGACAGGGTGCCTATGGCTACACCTTC. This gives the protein CASSSRQGAYGYTF. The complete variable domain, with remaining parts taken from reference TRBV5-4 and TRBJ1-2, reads ETGVTQSPTHLIKTRGQQVTLRCSSQSGHNTVSWYQQALGQGPQFIFQYYREEENGRGNFPPRFSGLQFPNYSSELNVNALELDDSALYLCASSSRQGAYGYTFGSGTRLTVV.